This T cell receptor (beta chain) derives from a study of T cell responses to AZD1222 COVID-19 vaccine. Germline CDR1 LNHNV, CDR2 YYDKDF (reference sequence). Between the trimmed V and J ends, which lost 1 base and 3 bases, there was a span of 18 bases. The CDR3 spans 17 residues. Clones were sequenced by immunoSEQ multiplex PCR, and TCRdb holds only the in-frame ones, with some missing. The sample table includes about 140,000 clones. As for this clone: Its antigen is not identified.

Findings and caveats of the study: Distributed over spike, vaccine-associated CD4 TCRs predominated at 160-218 and 743-854. Variant regions that are unmutated are reportedly the target of nearly half of spike-specific TCRs. Baseline testing showed seropositivity in only six AZD1222 recipients. Clonal diversity was possibly underestimated; the donors were predominantly white British and more often female.

Material for sequencing was peripheral blood. This TCR was sampled from an adult in good health. The chain carries TRBV15 and TRBJ1-1; no clear D. CDR3 bases: TGTGCCACCAGCAGAGGTAGAGGGTTGGATTTGGACACTGAAGCTTTCTTT. As protein: CATSRGRGLDLDTEAFF.